This record concerns one TCR beta chain sequence. Its target is unknown. The assay was immunoSEQ multiplex PCR, and TCRdb's table has in-frame clones only and misses some. The sample has about 2.2 million clones, 93% seen once; the top ten hold about 1.7%. This specimen belongs to a study of shared clonotypes between healthy human individuals. Study-wide results and limits: Sampling used blood alone; tissue repertoires probably differ. Among several donors, about 4.6% of naive CD4 clonotypes were found in common.

CD45RO negativity and positive selection for CCR7 defined naive CD8 cells, a population that excluded terminally differentiated effector memory CD45RA+ cells. Those who donated were healthy HIV-negative adults, with no recent acute infections or vaccinations reported. This CDR3 is built from 14 residues. V lost 5 bases and J lost 10; bases outside the gene matches: 6. CDR1 is SGHTA and CDR2 is FQGNSA in the germline V gene. The chain combines TRBV7-2 with TRBJ1-6, with 9 bases aligning to TRBD1. Sequenced input: naive CD8+ T cells from PBMCs. This clonotype originated in a man aged 18 to 29 in good health. Some clones in this sample may be carry-over from other donors' samples. CDR3: CASSPGQGWSPLHF. The CDR3 DNA is TGTGCCAGCAGCCCAGGACAGGGGTGGTCACCCCTCCACTTT.